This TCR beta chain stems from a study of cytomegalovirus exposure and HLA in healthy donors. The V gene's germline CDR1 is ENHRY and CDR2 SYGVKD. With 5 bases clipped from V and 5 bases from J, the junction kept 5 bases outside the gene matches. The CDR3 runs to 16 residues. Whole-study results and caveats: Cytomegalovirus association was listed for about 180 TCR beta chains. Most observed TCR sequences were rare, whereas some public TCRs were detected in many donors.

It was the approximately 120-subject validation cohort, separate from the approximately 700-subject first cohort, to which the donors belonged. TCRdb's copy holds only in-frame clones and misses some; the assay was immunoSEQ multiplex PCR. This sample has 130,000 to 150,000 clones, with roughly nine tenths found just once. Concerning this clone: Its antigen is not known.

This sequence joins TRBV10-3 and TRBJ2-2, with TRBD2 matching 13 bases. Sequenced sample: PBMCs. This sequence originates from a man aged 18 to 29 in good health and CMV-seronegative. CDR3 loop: CAISTGTSGKTGELFF. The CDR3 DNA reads TGTGCCATCAGTACTGGGACTAGCGGGAAGACCGGGGAGCTGTTTTTT.